This record covers a single TCR beta chain. The antigen is not known. A junction end diverges from the germline sequence, so it may reflect a read error. This sample was included in a study of blood T cells in healthy people across ages. Findings of the study overall: Both higher diversity and more naive CD4+ cells marked long-lived donors when set against aged donors. Researchers deemed the diversity estimates from one million T cells underestimates.

A second 7 to 11 cycle PCR used barcoded and J-beta primers. TCRdb re-called the 5' RACE reads with MiXCR, one entry per CDR3 protein. Here the sample spans more than 900,000 distinct CDR3 sequences, under 35% being singletons. Researchers report isolating at least 7 million PBMCs per sample. This CDR3 is built from 13 residues. Germline V lookup: CDR1 SGHVS, CDR2 FNYEAQ. This same sample was also taken into another study, of T cells of mothers and their children. As that report states: Per mother, over 9 million TCR beta CDR3 reads were obtained; per child, roughly 2.9 million.

The chain carries TRBV7-6 and TRBJ2-7; 8 bases agree with TRBD1. This TCR came from a woman aged 40 to 50 in good health. The sample was blood. This CDR3 reads CAGSFQGAWEQYF. DNA for the CDR3: TGTGCCGGCAGCTTTCAGGGGGCGTGGGAGCAGTACTTC.